The 28 T cell receptor beta chains below all came from one sample that was sequenced in a study of T cell responses to AZD1222 COVID-19 vaccine (dated by TCRdb to the early 2020s). To prepare the library, the immunoSEQ multiplex PCR assay was applied. Drawn from immuneACCESS, this table holds only the in-frame rearrangements with V and J called that TCRdb kept. Clones are partly lost; checked studies trace under half to an unresolved V gene and leave the rest unexplained. Across this sample there are approximately 160,000 clones, with around 92% seen only once. 0.7% to 0.9% of the sample lies in the top ten. The label giving this sample's time point can be read as: baseline before first vaccination. Sample: peripheral blood, taken on day 0 of AZD1222 vaccination. The receptors originated from an adult in good health.

The V and J genes are TRBV27 and TRBJ2-2; D is possibly TRBD1 or TRBD2 (7 bases each). V lost 9 bases and J lost 4, with 15 bases in between. CDR1 is MNHEY and CDR2 is SMNVEV in the germline V gene (reference sequence). The CDR3 sequence is 14 residues long. CDR3 protein: CARAGQRPTGELFF. The CDR3 DNA is TGTGCCAGAGCGGGACAGAGACCCACCGGGGAGCTGTTTTTT.

V is TRBV30 and J is TRBJ2-7; 12 bases match TRBD2. The CDR3 consists of 16 residues. Germline V gene sequence: CDR1 GTSNPN, CDR2 SVGIG (reference sequence). Losses at the gene ends were 2 bases for V and 6 bases for J; bases not matched to a gene: 11. The CDR3 reads CAWSIWTSGALFEQYF. The CDR3 DNA follows: TGTGCCTGGAGTATTTGGACTAGCGGGGCTCTTTTCGAGCAGTACTTC.

This chain uses TRBV28 with TRBJ2-7; TRBD1 or TRBD2 may be the D gene (5 bases each). From germline, CDR1 is MDHEN and CDR2 SYDVKM. The CDR3 has 11 amino acids. V was trimmed by 7 bases and J by 8 bases, leaving 12 bases between them. This chain's CDR3 is CASTLRDQQYF. The CDR3 nucleotides are TGTGCCAGCACCCTCAGGGACCAGCAGTACTTC.

This clone was picked up one time. The chain has TRBV28 and TRBJ1-4; D gene unclear. The CDR3 runs to 12 residues. The V gene lost 7 bases and the J gene lost 5 bases, with 8 bases spanning the gap. CDR1 and CDR2 from the germline V gene are MDHEN and SYDVKM. CDR3 DNA: TGTGCCAGCAACGGCTGGAATGAAAAACTGTTTTTT. This sequence encodes CASNGWNEKLFF.

The chain recombines TRBV5-6 with TRBJ1-2, with D possibly being TRBD1 (6 bases). The CDR3 has 15 residues. CDR1 and CDR2 (germline): SGHDT, YYEEEE. The germline V and J ends were trimmed by 6 bases and 5 bases, with 20 bases remaining between them. CDR3: CASKENPGQGYGYTF. The CDR3 DNA reads as TGTGCCAGCAAAGAAAATCCGGGACAAGGGTATGGCTACACCTTC.

V usage is TRBV5-6 and J usage is TRBJ1-6; 7 positions agree with TRBD1. The CDR3 runs 14 residues. The germline CDR1 and CDR2 sequences are SGHDT and YYEEEE. V lost 2 bases to trimming and J lost 7 bases; unmatched junction nucleotides: 3. The CDR3 DNA follows: TGTGCCAGCAGCTTTCCGGGACAGAATTCACCCCTCCACTTT. Amino acid sequence: CASSFPGQNSPLHF.

The chain uses TRBV6-1 and TRBJ1-6; D remains unclear. This CDR3 region has 13 residues. The V end lost 3 bases, the J end lost 15 bases, and 15 bases lay between the germline ends. Germline V gene lookup returns CDR1 MNHNS and CDR2 SASEGT. The CDR3 region has the DNA TGTGCCAGCAGTGATCCATCCGTCGGGCTCCTCCACTTT. Translated, it gives CASSDPSVGLLHF.

This chain links TRBV12-3 or TRBV12-4 with TRBJ1-1; D is undetermined. This CDR3 is 13 amino acids long. The V and J ends lost 4 bases and 1 base respectively, with 7 bases between them. The CDR3 region is CASSWTGNTEAFF. The CDR3 region has the DNA TGTGCCAGCAGTTGGACGGGGAACACTGAAGCTTTCTTT.

The chain joins TRBV6-2 or TRBV6-3 to TRBJ1-2; TRBD1 aligns across 10 bases. Germline lookup yields CDR1 MNHEY and CDR2 SVGEGT. The CDR3 totals 16 residues. V gave up 6 bases and J gave up 6 bases; unmatched junction bases: 13. The CDR3 DNA is TGTGCCAGCAGCCGAACCGGGACAGGGGCATATGATGGCTACACCTTC. Translated: CASSRTGTGAYDGYTF.

The rearrangement joins TRBV18 to TRBJ1-1, with D hard to call. Trimming removed 3 bases at V and 3 bases at J, with 11 bases between. This CDR3 contains 14 residues. Per the germline V gene, CDR1 is KGHSH and CDR2 is LQKENI. CDR3 in amino acids: CASSPFPGDTEAFF. Here the CDR3 DNA reads TGTGCCAGCTCACCCTTTCCAGGAGACACTGAAGCTTTCTTT.

This chain links TRBV5-1 with TRBJ2-5; perhaps TRBD1 as D (6 bases). V shed 0 bases and J shed 5 bases, with 11 bases lying between them. The CDR3 loop spans 14 amino acids. The germline V gene has CDR1 SGHRS and CDR2 YFSETQ. The CDR3 loop is CASSLAGTLETQYF. The CDR3 DNA reads as TGCGCCAGCAGCTTGGCAGGGACATTGGAGACCCAGTACTTC. Based on the CDR3 plus reference TRBV5-1 and TRBJ2-5, the full variable domain is KAGVTQTPRYLIKTRGQQVTLSCSPISGHRSVSWYQQTPGQGLQFLFEYFSETQRNKGNFPGRFSGRQFSNSRSEMNVSTLELGDSALYLCASSLAGTLETQYFGPGTRLLVL.

A remark on this clone: The same CDR3 is also encoded by other DNA sequences in this sample. The J gene is TRBJ2-2, the V gene TRBV12-3 or TRBV12-4; possible D gene TRBD2, 5 bases. The V and J ends lost 2 bases and 5 bases respectively, with 6 bases between them. The CDR3 is 13 residues long. The DNA for the CDR3 is TGTGCCAGCAGTTTACGCGGGACCGGGGAGCTGTTTTTT. Encoded protein: CASSLRGTGELFF.

To note about this clone: Its ends do not fully match the called genes, so a read error is possible. V usage is TRBV11-2 and J usage is TRBJ2-7, with D unresolved. The CDR3 covers 13 residues. Germline V lookup: CDR1 SGHAT, CDR2 FQNNGV. The CDR3 nucleotides are TGTGCCAGCAGCTTCGGCATGGCGGTGGTAACAGACTTC. It encodes CASSFGMAVVTDF.

The chain carries TRBV4-3 and TRBJ1-3; no reliable D call. Trimming took 2 bases from V and 0 from J, leaving 11 bases between them. This CDR3 is built from 16 residues. Germline assignment: CDR1 LGHNA and CDR2 YSLEER. The CDR3 coding sequence is TGCGCCAGCAGCCAACGCCTGGATTACTCTGGAAACACCATATATTTT. Its translation is CASSQRLDYSGNTIYF.

This chain uses TRBV19 with TRBJ1-5; tentative D call: TRBD1 (6 bases). V shed 9 bases and J shed 0 bases, with 18 bases lying between them. The germline V gene has CDR1 LNHDA and CDR2 SQIVND (reference sequence). The CDR3 spans 16 residues. The DNA for the CDR3 is TGTGCCAGCCATAGGGGGGGGACGAATAGCAATCAGCCCCAGCATTTT. Translated: CASHRGGTNSNQPQHF. Full variable domain (missing parts from reference TRBV19 and TRBJ1-5): DGGITQSPKYLFRKEGQNVTLSCEQNLNHDAMYWYRQDPGQGLRLIYYSQIVNDFQKGDIAEGYSVSREKKESFPLTVTSAQKNPTAFYLCASHRGGTNSNQPQHFGDGTRLSIL.

The chain links TRBV10-3 to TRBJ2-1, with D unclear. Germline lookup yields CDR1 ENHRY and CDR2 SYGVKD. The CDR3 has 15 residues. Trimming took off 0 bases at V and 3 bases at J, with 9 bases between the two ends. The CDR3 loop is CAISESIQSYNEQFF. CDR3 nucleotides: TGTGCCATCAGTGAGTCGATTCAAAGCTACAATGAGCAGTTCTTC.

V and J are TRBV6-2 or TRBV6-3 and TRBJ1-5; D unclear. The germline V gene encodes CDR1 MNHEY and CDR2 SVGEGT. This CDR3 is 16 amino acids long. Trimming left V 5 bases short and J 4 bases short, with 18 bases between. The CDR3 DNA is TGTGCCAGCAGTCGACGACCCTGGGCAAAAAATCAGCCCCAGCATTTT. Translated: CASSRRPWAKNQPQHF.

This clone was seen more than once but under ten times. The rearrangement uses TRBV2 and TRBJ2-7; a possible D gene is TRBD2 (5 bases). Trimming cost V 4 bases and J 3 bases, with 16 bases left between them. CDR1 and CDR2 (germline): SNHLY, FYNNEI. This CDR3 has 15 amino acids. CDR3 coding DNA: TGTGCCAGCAGTGCAGGAGGAGCTCGGGACTACGAGCAGTACTTC. It specifies CASSAGGARDYEQYF.

The chain joins TRBV14 to TRBJ1-4; the match to TRBD1 covers 9 bases. Germline V CDR1 and CDR2: SGHDN, FVKESK. The CDR3 consists of 16 residues. V dropped 6 bases and J dropped 8; count of bases not matched to a gene: 13. The CDR3 loop is CASSFKPTGGREKLFF. In DNA, the CDR3 is TGTGCCAGCAGTTTCAAGCCGACAGGGGGAAGGGAAAAACTGTTTTTT.

In DNA form, the CDR3 reads TGTGCCAGCAGCCATGCTGGGCCGGATACGCAGTATTTT. Its protein product is CASSHAGPDTQYF. The V gene is TRBV3-1 (or the pseudogene TRBV3-2), the J gene TRBJ2-3, with D hard to call. In germline, CDR1 is LGHDT, CDR2 YNNKEL (reference sequence). CDR3 length: 13 residues. Trimming removed 3 bases from V and 6 bases from J, with 10 bases in between.

This chain links TRBV18 with TRBJ2-1, with D hard to call. The V end was cut by 3 bases, the J end by 6 bases, with 15 bases between. CDR3 length equals 15 residues. Per the germline V gene, CDR1 is KGHSH and CDR2 is LQKENI. CDR3 loop: CASSPGAGRTNEQFF. Here the CDR3 DNA reads TGTGCCAGCTCACCTGGTGCAGGTCGAACCAATGAGCAGTTCTTC.

Notes on this clone: Other nucleotide sequences in the sample specify the same CDR3. V gene TRBV5-1 combines with J gene TRBJ1-2; no clear D. Deletions cut 2 bases from V and 2 bases from J, with 7 bases between. The CDR3 covers 13 residues. CDR1 is SGHRS, CDR2 YFSETQ, per germline. CDR3 region: CASSLGENYGYTF. The CDR3 region has the DNA TGCGCCAGCAGCTTAGGAGAAAACTATGGCTACACCTTC.

The chain employs TRBV6-5 and TRBJ1-5, with D unclear. Germline CDR1 reads MNHEY; CDR2 reads SVGAGI. V dropped 0 bases and J dropped 4 bases, with 10 bases sitting between them. This CDR3 has 15 residues. CDR3 amino acids: CASSYSHGTNQPQHF. CDR3 DNA: TGTGCCAGCAGTTACTCGCATGGAACTAATCAGCCCCAGCATTTT.

The chain joins TRBV12-3 or TRBV12-4 to TRBJ2-1; D unclear. This CDR3 is 11 amino acids long. V was pared by 5 bases and J by 12 bases, with 11 bases between. This CDR3 reads CASSQTWMQFF. CDR3 DNA: TGTGCCAGCAGTCAAACGTGGATGCAGTTCTTC.

The sample holds one count of this clone. This sequence joins TRBV19 and TRBJ1-5, with a weak D call TRBD1 (5 bases). Between the trimmed V and J ends, which lost 8 bases and 3 bases, there was a span of 20 bases. Per the germline V gene, CDR1 is LNHDA and CDR2 is SQIVND (reference sequence). CDR3 length: 16 amino acids. The CDR3 bases are TGTGCCAGTCACCCAGGGTGGCAAAGGTACAATCAGCCCCAGCATTTT. This sequence encodes CASHPGWQRYNQPQHF.

The V call is TRBV24-1, the J call TRBJ2-2; D is undetermined. Trimming pared 1 base from V and 3 bases from J, leaving 5 bases between. Germline CDR1 is KGHDR and CDR2 is SFDVKD. The CDR3 covers 14 residues. The DNA for the CDR3 is TGTGCCACCAGTGATTTCTCACACACCGGGGAGCTGTTTTTT. Translation: CATSDFSHTGELFF.

This rearrangement joins TRBV7-2 to TRBJ2-3; 10 bases are shared with TRBD2. The CDR3 runs to 16 residues. Germline lookup yields CDR1 SGHTA and CDR2 FQGNSA. J was trimmed by 4 bases and V by 5 bases; bases with no gene match: 9. Here the CDR3 reads CASSLRPSGGADTQYF. CDR3 bases: TGTGCCAGCAGCCTCCGTCCTAGCGGGGGCGCAGATACGCAGTATTTT.

The chain carries TRBV12-5 and TRBJ1-2, with D perhaps matching TRBD1 (6 bases). The CDR3 totals 16 residues. The V end was cut by 1 base, the J end by 7 bases, with 19 bases between. Looked up from germline, CDR1 is LGHNT and CDR2 is FRNRAP. The CDR3 here is CASGLDPGRGIGGYTF. CDR3 nucleotides: TGTGCTAGTGGTTTGGACCCCGGCAGGGGTATAGGTGGCTACACCTTC.